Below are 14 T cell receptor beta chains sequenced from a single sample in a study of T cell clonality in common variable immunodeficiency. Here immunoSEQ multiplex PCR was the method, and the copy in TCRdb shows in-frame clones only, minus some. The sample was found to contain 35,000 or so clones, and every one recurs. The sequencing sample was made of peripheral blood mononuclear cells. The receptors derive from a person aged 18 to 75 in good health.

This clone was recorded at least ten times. The CDR3: CASFANRGGTEAFF. The sequenced part of the CDR3 DNA is TGCGCCAGCTTCGCGAACAGGGGTGGCACTGAA. V and J are TRBV5-1 and TRBJ1-1; 7 positions agree with TRBD1. The CDR3 goes on 3 residues after the read ends, and that part is filled in from the germline J gene. Trimming took 7 bases from V and 4 from J; bases not matched to a gene: 10. Germline V lookup: CDR1 SGHRS, CDR2 YFSETQ. The CDR3 has 14 residues.

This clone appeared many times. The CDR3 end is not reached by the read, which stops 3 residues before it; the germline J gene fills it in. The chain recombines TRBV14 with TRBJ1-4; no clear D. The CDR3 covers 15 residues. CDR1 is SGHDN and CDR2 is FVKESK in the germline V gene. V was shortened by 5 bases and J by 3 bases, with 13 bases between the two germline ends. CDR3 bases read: TGTGCCAGCAGCTCCCAAGTCGGGGCTAATGAAAAA. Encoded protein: CASSSQVGANEK. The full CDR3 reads CASSSQVGANEKLFF.

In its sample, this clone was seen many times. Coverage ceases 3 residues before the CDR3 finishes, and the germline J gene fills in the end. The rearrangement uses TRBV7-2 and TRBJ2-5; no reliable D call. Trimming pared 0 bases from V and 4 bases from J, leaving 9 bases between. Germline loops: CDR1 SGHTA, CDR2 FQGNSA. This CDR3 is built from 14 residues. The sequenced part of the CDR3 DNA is TGTGCCAGCAGCTTAGCGGGCCTGGGAGAGACC. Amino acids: CASSLAGLGET. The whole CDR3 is CASSLAGLGETQYF.

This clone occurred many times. CDR3 DNA (partial): TGTGCCATCAGTGAGTCAAGGGTGGATCAGCCC. It translates to CAISESRVDQP. The full-length CDR3 reads as CAISESRVDQPQHF. This chain connects TRBV10-3 to TRBJ1-5; no definite D call. The CDR3 extends 3 residues past the end of the read, so its final part is completed from the germline J gene. CDR3 length equals 14 residues. Trimming removed 0 bases from V and 5 bases from J, with 8 bases in between. Germline-derived CDR1 and CDR2 are ENHRY and SYGVKD.

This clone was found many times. This chain's CDR3 is CSARIWRGQNTGELFF. The sequenced part of the CDR3 DNA is TGCAGTGCTAGAATTTGGCGGGGGCAAAACACCGGGGAG. The rearrangement links TRBV20-1 to TRBJ2-2; possibly TRBD2 for D (7 bases). The observed sequence ends 3 residues before the CDR3 terminus, with the missing tail filled in from the germline J gene. V dropped 2 bases and J dropped 2 bases, with 15 bases sitting between them. This CDR3 has 16 residues. The V gene's germline CDR1 is DFQATT and CDR2 SNEGSKA (reference sequence).

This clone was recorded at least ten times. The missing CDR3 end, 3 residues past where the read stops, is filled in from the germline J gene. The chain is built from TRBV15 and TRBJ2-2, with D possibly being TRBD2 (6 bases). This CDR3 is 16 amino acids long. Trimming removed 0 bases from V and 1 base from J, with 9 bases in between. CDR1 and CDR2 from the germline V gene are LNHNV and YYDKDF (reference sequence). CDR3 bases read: TGTGCCACCAGCAGAGATGGGCGGGGGAACACCGGGGAG. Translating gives CATSRDGRGNTGE. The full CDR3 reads CATSRDGRGNTGELFF.

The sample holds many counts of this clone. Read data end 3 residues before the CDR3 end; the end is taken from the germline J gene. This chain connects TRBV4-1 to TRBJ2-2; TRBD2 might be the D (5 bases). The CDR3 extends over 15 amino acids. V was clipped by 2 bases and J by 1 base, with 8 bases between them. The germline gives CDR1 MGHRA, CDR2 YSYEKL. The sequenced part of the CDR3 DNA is TGCGCCAGCAGCCAACACGCGGGGAACACCGGGGAG. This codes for CASSQHAGNTGE. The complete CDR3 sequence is CASSQHAGNTGELFF.

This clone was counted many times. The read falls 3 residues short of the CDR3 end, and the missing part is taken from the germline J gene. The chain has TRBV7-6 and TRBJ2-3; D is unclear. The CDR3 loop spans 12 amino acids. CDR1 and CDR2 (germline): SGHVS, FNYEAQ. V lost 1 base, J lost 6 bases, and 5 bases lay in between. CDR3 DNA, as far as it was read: TGTGCCAGCAGCTTAGGAGCGGATACG. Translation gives CASSLGADT. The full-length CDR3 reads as CASSLGADTQYF. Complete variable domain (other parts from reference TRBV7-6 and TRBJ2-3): GAGVSQSPRYKVTKRGQDVALRCDPISGHVSLYWYRQALGQGPEFLTYFNYEAQQDKSGLPNDRFSAERPEGSISTLTIQRTEQRDSAMYRCASSLGADTQYFGPGTRLTVL.

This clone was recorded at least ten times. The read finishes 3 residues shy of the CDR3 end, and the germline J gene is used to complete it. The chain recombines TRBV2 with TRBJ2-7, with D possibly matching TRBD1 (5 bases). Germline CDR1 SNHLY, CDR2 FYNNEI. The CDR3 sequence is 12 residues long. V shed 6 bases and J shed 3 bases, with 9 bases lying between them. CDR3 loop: CASSLGVYEQYF. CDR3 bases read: TGTGCCAGCAGCCTAGGGGTCTACGAG.

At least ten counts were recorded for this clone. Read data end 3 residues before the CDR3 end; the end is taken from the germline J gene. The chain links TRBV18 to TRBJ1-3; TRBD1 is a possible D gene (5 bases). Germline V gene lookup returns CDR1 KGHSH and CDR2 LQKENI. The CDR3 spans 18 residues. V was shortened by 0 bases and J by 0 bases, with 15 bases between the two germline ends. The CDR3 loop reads CASSPPGGTANSGNTIYF. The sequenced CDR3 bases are TGTGCCAGCTCACCACCGGGGGGGACGGCCAACTCTGGAAACACC.

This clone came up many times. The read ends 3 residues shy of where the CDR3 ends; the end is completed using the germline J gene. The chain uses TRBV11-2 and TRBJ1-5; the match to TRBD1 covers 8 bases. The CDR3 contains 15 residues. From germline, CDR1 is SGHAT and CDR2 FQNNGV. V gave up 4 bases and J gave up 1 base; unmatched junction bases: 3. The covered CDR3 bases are TGTGCCAGCAGCTCGACAGGGGCGAGCAATCAGCCC. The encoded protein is CASSSTGASNQP. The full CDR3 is CASSSTGASNQPQHF. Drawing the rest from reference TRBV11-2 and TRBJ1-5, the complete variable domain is EAGVAQSPRYKIIEKRQSVAFWCNPISGHATLYWYQQILGQGPKLLIQFQNNGVVDDSQLPKDRFSAERLKGVDSTLKIQPAKLEDSAVYLCASSSTGASNQPQHFGDGTRLSIL.

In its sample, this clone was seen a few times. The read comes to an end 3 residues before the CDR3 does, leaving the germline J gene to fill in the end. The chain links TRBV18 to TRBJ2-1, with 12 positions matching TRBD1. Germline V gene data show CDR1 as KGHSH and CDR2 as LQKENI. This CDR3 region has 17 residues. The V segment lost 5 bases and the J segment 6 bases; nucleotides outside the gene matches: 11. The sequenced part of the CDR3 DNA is TGTGCCAGCTCAAGCTCCGGGACAGGGGGCGTAAGCAATGAG. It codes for CASSSSGTGGVSNE. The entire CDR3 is CASSSSGTGGVSNEQFF.

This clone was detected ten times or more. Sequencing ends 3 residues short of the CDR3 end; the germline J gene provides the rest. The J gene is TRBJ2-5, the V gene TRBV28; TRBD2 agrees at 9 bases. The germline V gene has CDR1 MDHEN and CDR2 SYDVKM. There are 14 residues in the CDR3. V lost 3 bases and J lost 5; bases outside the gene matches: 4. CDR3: CASSFASGIETQYF. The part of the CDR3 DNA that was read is TGTGCCAGCAGTTTTGCTAGCGGGATCGAGACC.

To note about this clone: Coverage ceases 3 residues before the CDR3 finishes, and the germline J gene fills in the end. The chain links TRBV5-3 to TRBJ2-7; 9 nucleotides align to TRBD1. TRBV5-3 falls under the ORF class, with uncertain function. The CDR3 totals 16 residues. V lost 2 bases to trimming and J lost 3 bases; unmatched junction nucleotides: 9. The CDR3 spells CARSFLTGTGYYEQYF. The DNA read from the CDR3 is TGTGCCAGAAGCTTCTTAACCGGGACAGGGTACTACGAG.